The clone carrying this T cell receptor (beta chain) showed up just a few times. Its antigen is not identified. This sample was included in a study of beta chain features in type 1 diabetes. Study at large: Patients looked much like healthy donors when it came to age, gender and cell yields. General study points: VDJ junctions sequenced from type 1 diabetes patients showed fewer insertions and more deletions.

Sorting of CD4+ naive, central memory, regulatory and stem cell-like memory cells was performed via CD45RO/CCR7/CD25/CD127/CD95/CD27. Sequencing targeted expressed TCRB transcripts, as all isolated RNA had been reverse transcribed. Sequenced by immunoSEQ multiplex PCR; TCRdb stores in-frame clones only, minus some. The table has roughly 300,000 clones, 14% seen once. This CDR3 has 13 amino acids. V gave up 4 bases and J gave up 10 bases; unmatched junction bases: 1. Germline values: CDR1 SGHTA, CDR2 FQGNSA. The chain combines TRBV7-2 with TRBJ2-1, with 13 bases fitting TRBD2. The TCR originated in a man aged 25-45 years in good health. Specimen: central memory CD4+ T cells from blood. The CDR3 protein is CASSWGLAGEQFF. Written as DNA, the CDR3 is TGTGCCAGCAGCTGGGGACTAGCGGGAGAGCAGTTCTTC. The full variable domain, with the rest looked up from reference TRBV7-2 and TRBJ2-1, is GAGVSQSPSNKVTEKGKDVELRCDPISGHTALYWYRQSLGQGLEFLIYFQGNSAPDKSGLPSDRFSAERTGGSVSTLTIQRTQQEDSAVYLCASSWGLAGEQFFGPGTRLTVL.